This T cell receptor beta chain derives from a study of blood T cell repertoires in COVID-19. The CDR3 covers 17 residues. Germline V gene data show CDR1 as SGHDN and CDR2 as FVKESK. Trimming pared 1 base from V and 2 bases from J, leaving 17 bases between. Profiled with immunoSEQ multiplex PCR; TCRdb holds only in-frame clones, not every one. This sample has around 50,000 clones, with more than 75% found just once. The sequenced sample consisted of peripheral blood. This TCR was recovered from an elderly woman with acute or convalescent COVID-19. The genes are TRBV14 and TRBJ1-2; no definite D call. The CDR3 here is CASSQAGTGKVNYGYTF. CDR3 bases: TGTGCCAGCAGCCAAGCGGGAACGGGAAAGGTCAACTATGGCTACACCTTC.